One sample yielded the 12 T cell receptor beta chains listed below, sequenced in a study of blood T cells in healthy people across ages. With a J-beta primer mix and a sample-barcoded 5' primer, a second PCR ran 7 to 11 cycles. TCRdb itself ran the 5' RACE reads through MiXCR, one entry per CDR3 protein. The sample holds around 1,900,000 distinct CDR3 sequences, 30% to 40% seen once. Sequencing was done on a sample of blood. The source is a human donor in good health.

The chain uses TRBV28 and TRBJ2-3; maybe TRBD1 (6 bases). This CDR3 contains 15 residues. Germline loops: CDR1 MDHEN, CDR2 SYDVKM. V was cut by 6 bases and J by 10 bases, with 23 bases left in between. CDR3 loop: CASSPPGTGQTAQYF. The CDR3 DNA reads as TGTGCCAGCAGCCCCCCCGGCACAGGGCAAACAGCGCAGTATTTT.

The V and J genes are TRBV25-1 and TRBJ1-2, with TRBD1 identical over 7 bases. The germline gives CDR1 MGHDK, CDR2 SYGVNS. This CDR3 is 14 amino acids long. The V gene end was trimmed by 7 bases and the J gene end by 4 bases; junction bases not matched to a gene: 9. The CDR3 DNA follows: TGTGCCAGCAAGCGACAGGGAAACATCTATGGCTACACCTTC. Its translation: CASKRQGNIYGYTF.

The chain couples TRBV20-1 to TRBJ1-5; a weak D match, TRBD1 (6 bases). The CDR3 runs to 12 residues. Trimming pared 6 bases from V and 5 bases from J, leaving 11 bases between. Germline V gene data show CDR1 as DFQATT and CDR2 as SNEGSKA (reference sequence). This chain's CDR3 is CSARQDDQPQHF. The CDR3 nucleotides are TGCAGTGCCAGACAGGACGATCAGCCCCAGCATTTT.

This chain joins TRBV5-1 and TRBJ1-5; 8 bases line up with TRBD1. CDR1 is SGHRS and CDR2 is YFSETQ in the germline V gene. The CDR3 covers 15 residues. Trimming cost V 4 bases and J 4 bases; bases outside gene matches: 7. CDR3 nucleotides: TGCGCCAGCAGCCTAATGGACAGGGAAAATCAGCCCCAGCATTTT. It codes for CASSLMDRENQPQHF.

This clonotype was detected a few times. This chain links TRBV20-1 with TRBJ2-7, with 7 bases matching TRBD1. Germline-derived CDR1 and CDR2 are DFQATT and SNEGSKA (reference sequence). CDR3 length: 13 residues. V lost 7 bases to trimming and J lost 4 bases; unmatched junction nucleotides: 10. The CDR3 protein is CSGYRTGKYEQYF. The CDR3 DNA sequence: TGCAGTGGTTACAGGACAGGAAAGTACGAGCAGTACTTC.

The chain employs TRBV6-1 and TRBJ1-6; perhaps TRBD1 as D (5 bases). The germline gives CDR1 MNHNS, CDR2 SASEGT. V shed 5 bases and J shed 5 bases, with 25 bases lying between them. The CDR3 has 19 residues. The DNA of the CDR3 is TGTGCCAGCAGTCAACCTAAATCCCGGCGAAGGGGCAATAATTCACCCCTCCACTTT. It yields the protein CASSQPKSRRRGNNSPLHF.

This clonotype was detected a few times. This chain joins TRBV11-2 and TRBJ1-2; the D is unclear. The CDR3 extends over 12 amino acids. V dropped 5 bases and J dropped 7 bases, with 11 bases sitting between them. Germline CDR1 reads SGHAT; CDR2 reads FQNNGV. Here the CDR3 reads CASSQSGFGYTF. DNA of the CDR3: TGTGCCAGCAGCCAGTCGGGGTTTGGCTACACCTTC.

V gene TRBV20-1 combines with J gene TRBJ2-5; TRBD1 is a possible D gene (6 bases). The end of the DNA fits TRBJ2-7 better, so the J call may be wrong. The CDR3 runs 13 residues. Looked up from germline, CDR1 is DFQATT and CDR2 is SNEGSKA (reference sequence). CDR3 residues: CSPRGGSPPEQYF. For the CDR3, the DNA is TGCAGCCCCAGAGGGGGATCGCCCCCCGAGCAGTACTTC.

This clonotype was found a few times. The chain employs TRBV4-3 and TRBJ2-7; 7 bases are a match to TRBD2. This CDR3 is built from 14 residues. Germline V gives CDR1 LGHNA, CDR2 YSLEER. V shed 1 base, J shed 3 bases, and the junction held 3 bases outside the gene matches. CDR3 in DNA: TGCGCCAGCAGCCAAGGGGAGGGACGCTACGAGCAGTACTTC. It encodes CASSQGEGRYEQYF.

This clonotype was recorded a few times. This chain uses TRBV11-2 with TRBJ2-5; 10 bases are shared with TRBD2. The CDR3 contains 18 residues. V lost 1 base and J lost 1; bases outside the gene matches: 9. Germline V gives CDR1 SGHAT, CDR2 FQNNGV. Here the CDR3 DNA reads TGTGCCAGCAGCTTAGTTCTAGCGGGGGCCTTGGGCCAAGAGACCCAGTACTTC. Translation: CASSLVLAGALGQETQYF. Complete variable domain (other parts from reference TRBV11-2 and TRBJ2-5): EAGVAQSPRYKIIEKRQSVAFWCNPISGHATLYWYQQILGQGPKLLIQFQNNGVVDDSQLPKDRFSAERLKGVDSTLKIQPAKLEDSAVYLCASSLVLAGALGQETQYFGPGTRLLVL.

This clonotype was seen a handful of times. The chain employs TRBV10-3 and TRBJ2-1, with D uncertain. Trimming stripped 3 bases from V and 1 base from J, with 10 bases between. The CDR3 is 15 residues long. Germline V gene data show CDR1 as ENHRY and CDR2 as SYGVKD. For the CDR3, the DNA is TGTGCCATCAGTGATATAAGAAGATCCTACAATGAGCAGTTCTTC. It codes for CAISDIRRSYNEQFF.

The chain is built from TRBV4-3 and TRBJ1-4, with 7 positions matching TRBD1. J was trimmed by 8 bases and V by 1 base; bases with no gene match: 13. Germline loops: CDR1 LGHNA, CDR2 YSLEER. This CDR3 contains 17 residues. Written as DNA, the CDR3 is TGCGCCAGCAGCCAAGTTGGAACAGGGGATAGAGGCGAAAAACTGTTTTTT. Translating it yields CASSQVGTGDRGEKLFF.